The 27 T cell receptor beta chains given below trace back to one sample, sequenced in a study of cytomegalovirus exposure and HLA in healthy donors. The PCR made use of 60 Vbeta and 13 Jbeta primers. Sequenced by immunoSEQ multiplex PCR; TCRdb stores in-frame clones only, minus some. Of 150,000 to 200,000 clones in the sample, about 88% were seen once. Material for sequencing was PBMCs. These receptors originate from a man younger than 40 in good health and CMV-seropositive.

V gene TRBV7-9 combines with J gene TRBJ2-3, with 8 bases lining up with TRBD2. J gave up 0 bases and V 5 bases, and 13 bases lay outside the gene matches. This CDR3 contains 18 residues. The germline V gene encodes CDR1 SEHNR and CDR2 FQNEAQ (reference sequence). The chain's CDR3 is CASSPRYRSGTSTDTQYF. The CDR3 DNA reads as TGTGCCAGCAGCCCTAGGTACCGTAGCGGGACCAGCACAGATACGCAGTATTTT. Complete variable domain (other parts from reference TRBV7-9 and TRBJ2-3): DTGVSQNPRHKITKRGQNVTFRCDPISEHNRLYWYRQTLGQGPEFLTYFQNEAQLEKSRLLSDRFSAERPKGSFSTLEIQRTEQGDSAMYLCASSPRYRSGTSTDTQYFGPGTRLTVL.

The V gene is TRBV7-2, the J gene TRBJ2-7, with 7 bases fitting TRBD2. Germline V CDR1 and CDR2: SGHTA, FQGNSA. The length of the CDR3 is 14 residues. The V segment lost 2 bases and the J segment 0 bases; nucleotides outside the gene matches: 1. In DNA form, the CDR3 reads TGTGCCAGCAGCTTAACGGGAGGCTCCTACGAGCAGTACGTC. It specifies CASSLTGGSYEQYV.

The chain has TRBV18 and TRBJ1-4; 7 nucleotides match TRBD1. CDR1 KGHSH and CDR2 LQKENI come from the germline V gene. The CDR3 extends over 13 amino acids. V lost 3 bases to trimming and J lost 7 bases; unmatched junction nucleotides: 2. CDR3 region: CASSPTGVEKLFF. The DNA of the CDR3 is TGTGCCAGCTCACCCACAGGGGTTGAAAAACTGTTTTTT.

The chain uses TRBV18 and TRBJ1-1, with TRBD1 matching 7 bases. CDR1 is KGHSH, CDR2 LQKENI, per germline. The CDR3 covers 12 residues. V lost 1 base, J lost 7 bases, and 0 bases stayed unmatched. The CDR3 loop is CASSPRQGEAFF. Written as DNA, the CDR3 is TGTGCCAGCTCACCACGACAGGGTGAAGCTTTCTTT.

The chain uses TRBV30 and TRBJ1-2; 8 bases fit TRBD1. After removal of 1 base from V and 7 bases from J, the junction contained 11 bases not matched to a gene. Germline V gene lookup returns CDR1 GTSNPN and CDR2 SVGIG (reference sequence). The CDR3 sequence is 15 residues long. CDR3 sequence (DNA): TGTGCCTGGAGTGCCGCACCCGGGACAGGATCTGGCTACACCTTC. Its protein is CAWSAAPGTGSGYTF.

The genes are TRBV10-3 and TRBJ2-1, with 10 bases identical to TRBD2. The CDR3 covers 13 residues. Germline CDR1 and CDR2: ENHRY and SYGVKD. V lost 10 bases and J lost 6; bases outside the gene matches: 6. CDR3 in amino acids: CANRAGGVNEQFF. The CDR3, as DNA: TGTGCCAATAGAGCGGGAGGGGTCAATGAGCAGTTCTTC.

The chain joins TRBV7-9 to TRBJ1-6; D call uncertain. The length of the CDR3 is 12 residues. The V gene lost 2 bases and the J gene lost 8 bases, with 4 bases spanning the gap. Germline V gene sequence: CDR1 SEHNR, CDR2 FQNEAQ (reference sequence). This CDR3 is CASSLSYSPLHF. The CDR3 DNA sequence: TGTGCCAGCAGCTTATCGTATTCACCCCTCCACTTT.

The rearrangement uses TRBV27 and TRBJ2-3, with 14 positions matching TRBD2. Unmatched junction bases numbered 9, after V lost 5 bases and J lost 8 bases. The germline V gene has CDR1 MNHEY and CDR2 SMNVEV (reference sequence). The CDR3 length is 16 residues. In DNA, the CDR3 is TGTGCCAGCAGTAGTTTAGGGACTAGCGGGAGTGGTACGCAGTATTTT. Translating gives CASSSLGTSGSGTQYF.

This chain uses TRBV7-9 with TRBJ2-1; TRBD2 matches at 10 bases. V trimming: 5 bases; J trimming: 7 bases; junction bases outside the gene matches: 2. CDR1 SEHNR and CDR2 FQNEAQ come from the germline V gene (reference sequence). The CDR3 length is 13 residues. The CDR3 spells CASSASGSNEQFF. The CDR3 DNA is TGTGCCAGCAGCGCTAGCGGGAGTAATGAGCAGTTCTTC.

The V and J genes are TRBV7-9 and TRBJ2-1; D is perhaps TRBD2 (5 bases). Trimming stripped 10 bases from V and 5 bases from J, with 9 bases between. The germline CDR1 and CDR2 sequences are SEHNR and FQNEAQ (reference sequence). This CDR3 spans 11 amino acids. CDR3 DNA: TGTGCCATGGCGGGTCACAATGAGCAGTTCTTC. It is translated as CAMAGHNEQFF.

The CDR3 coding sequence is TGTGCCAGTAGTACCCCCCGGGACAGGGGTCTCCTTTATAGCAATCAGCCCCAGCATTTT. It encodes CASSTPRDRGLLYSNQPQHF. The chain uses TRBV19 and TRBJ1-5; 10 bases align to TRBD1. Germline values: CDR1 LNHDA, CDR2 SQIVND (reference sequence). This CDR3 spans 20 amino acids. Trimming cost V 4 bases and J 0 bases; bases outside gene matches: 15.

In DNA form, the CDR3 reads TGTGCCAGCAGCCCCGAGGGTGGGGACAGGGTCTACAATGAGCAGTTCTTC. Amino acid sequence: CASSPEGGDRVYNEQFF. This sequence joins TRBV27 and TRBJ2-1, with 9 bases aligning to TRBD1. V dropped 6 bases and J dropped 3; count of bases not matched to a gene: 12. Per the germline V gene, CDR1 is MNHEY and CDR2 is SMNVEV (reference sequence). The CDR3 sequence is 17 residues long.

This chain's CDR3 is CASSPAMNTEAFF. The CDR3 coding sequence is TGTGCCAGCTCACCGGCAATGAACACTGAAGCTTTCTTT. The chain joins TRBV18 to TRBJ1-1, with unresolved D. Trimming left V 3 bases short and J 0 bases short, with 5 bases between. The CDR3 is 13 amino acids. Per germline, CDR1 KGHSH and CDR2 LQKENI.

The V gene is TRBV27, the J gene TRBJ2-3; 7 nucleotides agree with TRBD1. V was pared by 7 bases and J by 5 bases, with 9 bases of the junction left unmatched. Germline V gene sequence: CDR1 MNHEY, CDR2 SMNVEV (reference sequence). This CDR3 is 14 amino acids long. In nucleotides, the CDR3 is TGTGCCAGCAAGAAACTGACAGGGAGAGATACGCAGTATTTT. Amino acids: CASKKLTGRDTQYF.

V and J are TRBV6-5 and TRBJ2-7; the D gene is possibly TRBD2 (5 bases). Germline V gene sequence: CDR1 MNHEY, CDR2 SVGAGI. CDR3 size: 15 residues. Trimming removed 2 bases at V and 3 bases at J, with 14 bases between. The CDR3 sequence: CASSYVAGGHYEQYV. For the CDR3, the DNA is TGTGCCAGCAGTTACGTCGCAGGAGGCCACTACGAGCAGTACGTC.

The CDR3 is CASSRPGQNNYGYTF. CDR3 bases: TGCGCCAGCAGCCGCCCGGGACAGAACAACTATGGCTACACCTTC. The chain links TRBV4-1 to TRBJ1-2; 7 nucleotides agree with TRBD1. V shed 4 bases, J shed 2 bases, and the junction held 7 bases outside the gene matches. CDR3 length: 15 residues. CDR1 is MGHRA and CDR2 is YSYEKL in the germline V gene.

In DNA, the CDR3 is TGTGCCAGCAGTTACTCGAAGGGGAAGGATACGCAGTATTTT. Translated: CASSYSKGKDTQYF. The V gene is TRBV6-5, the J gene TRBJ2-3; D might be TRBD1 (5 bases). The CDR3 has 14 residues. Trimming shortened V by 0 bases and J by 6 bases, and 10 bases separated the two germline ends. Germline V gene lookup returns CDR1 MNHEY and CDR2 SVGAGI.

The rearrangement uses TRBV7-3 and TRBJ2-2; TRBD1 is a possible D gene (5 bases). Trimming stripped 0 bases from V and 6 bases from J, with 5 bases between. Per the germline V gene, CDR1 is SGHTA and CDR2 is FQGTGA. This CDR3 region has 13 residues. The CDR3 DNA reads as TGTGCCAGCAGCTTAACGGGGCCCGGGGAGCTGTTTTTT. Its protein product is CASSLTGPGELFF.

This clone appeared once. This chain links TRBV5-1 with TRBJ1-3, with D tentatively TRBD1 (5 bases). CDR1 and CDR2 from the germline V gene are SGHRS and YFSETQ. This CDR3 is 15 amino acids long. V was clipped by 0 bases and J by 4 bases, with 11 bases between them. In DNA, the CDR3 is TGCGCCAGCAGCTTGGATAGGGGTCCCGGAAACACCATATATTTT. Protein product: CASSLDRGPGNTIYF.

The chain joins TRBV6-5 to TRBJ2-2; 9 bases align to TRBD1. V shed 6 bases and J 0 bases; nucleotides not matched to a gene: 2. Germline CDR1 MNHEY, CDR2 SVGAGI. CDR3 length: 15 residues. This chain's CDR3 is CASRRDRANTGELFF. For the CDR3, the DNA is TGTGCCAGCAGAAGGGACAGGGCGAACACCGGGGAGCTGTTTTTT.

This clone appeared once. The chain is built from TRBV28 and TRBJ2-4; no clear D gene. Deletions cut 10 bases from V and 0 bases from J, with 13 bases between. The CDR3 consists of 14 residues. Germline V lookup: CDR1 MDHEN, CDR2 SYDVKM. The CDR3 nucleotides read TGTGCCATTATCAAACAGCTAGCCAAAAACATTCAGTACTTC. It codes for CAIIKQLAKNIQYF.

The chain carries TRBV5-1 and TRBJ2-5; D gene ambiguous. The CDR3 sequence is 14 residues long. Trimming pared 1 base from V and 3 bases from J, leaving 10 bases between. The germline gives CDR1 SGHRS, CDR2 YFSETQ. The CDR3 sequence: CASSLFAGEETQYF. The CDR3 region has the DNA TGCGCCAGCAGCTTGTTCGCAGGCGAAGAGACCCAGTACTTC.

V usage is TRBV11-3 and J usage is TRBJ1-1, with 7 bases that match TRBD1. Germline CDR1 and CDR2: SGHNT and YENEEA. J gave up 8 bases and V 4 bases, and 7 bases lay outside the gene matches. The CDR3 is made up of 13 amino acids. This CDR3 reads CASSSTGVTEAFF. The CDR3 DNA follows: TGTGCCAGCAGCTCCACAGGGGTAACCGAAGCTTTCTTT.

The CDR3 here is CASSPGSYNEQFF. DNA of the CDR3: TGTGCCAGCAGCCCCGGGAGTTACAATGAGCAGTTCTTC. The chain employs TRBV7-3 and TRBJ2-1, with D possibly TRBD2 on 6 matching bases. The CDR3 consists of 13 residues. The germline V and J ends were trimmed by 5 bases and 4 bases, with 9 bases remaining between them. CDR1 and CDR2 (germline): SGHTA, FQGTGA. The full variable domain, rest sourced from reference TRBV7-3 and TRBJ2-1, is GAGVSQTPSNKVTEKGKYVELRCDPISGHTALYWYRQSLGQGPEFLIYFQGTGAADDSGLPNDRFFAVRPEGSVSTLKIQRTERGDSAVYLCASSPGSYNEQFFGPGTRLTVL.

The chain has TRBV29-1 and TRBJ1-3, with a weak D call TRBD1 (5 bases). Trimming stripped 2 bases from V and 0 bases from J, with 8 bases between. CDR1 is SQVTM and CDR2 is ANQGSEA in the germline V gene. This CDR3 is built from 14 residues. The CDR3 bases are TGCAGCGTTGAATTAGGGGTCTCTGGAAACACCATATATTTT. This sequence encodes CSVELGVSGNTIYF.

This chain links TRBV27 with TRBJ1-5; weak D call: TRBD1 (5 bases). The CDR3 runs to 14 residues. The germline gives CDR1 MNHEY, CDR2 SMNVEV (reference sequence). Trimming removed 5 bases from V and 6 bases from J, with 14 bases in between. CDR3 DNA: TGTGCCAGCAGTGCCCAGGGTTCTAGTCAGCCCCAGCATTTT. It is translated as CASSAQGSSQPQHF.

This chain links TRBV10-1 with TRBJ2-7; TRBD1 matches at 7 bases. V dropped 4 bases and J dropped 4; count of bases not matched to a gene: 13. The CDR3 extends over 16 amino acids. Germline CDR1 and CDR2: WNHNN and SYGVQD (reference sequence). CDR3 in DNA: TGCGCCAGCAGTGGGTGGCCCGGGACAGTCGGGTACGAGCAGTACGTC. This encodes CASSGWPGTVGYEQYV.